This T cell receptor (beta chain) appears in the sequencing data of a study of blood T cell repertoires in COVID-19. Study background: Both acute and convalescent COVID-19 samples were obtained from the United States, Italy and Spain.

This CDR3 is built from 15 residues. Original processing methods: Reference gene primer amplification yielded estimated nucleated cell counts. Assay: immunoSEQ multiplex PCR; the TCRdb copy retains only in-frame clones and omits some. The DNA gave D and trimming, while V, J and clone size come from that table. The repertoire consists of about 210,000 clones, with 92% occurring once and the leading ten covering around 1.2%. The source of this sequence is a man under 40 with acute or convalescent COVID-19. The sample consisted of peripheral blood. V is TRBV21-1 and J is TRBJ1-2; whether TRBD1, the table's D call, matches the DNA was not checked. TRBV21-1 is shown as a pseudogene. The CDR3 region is CASRRGGRGYYGYTF. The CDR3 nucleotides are TGTGCCAGCAGGAGAGGTGGCAGGGGGTACTATGGCTACACCTTC.